What follows are 8 T cell receptor beta chains derived from one specimen sequenced in a study of patients and donors after allogeneic stem cell transplantation. In TCRdb, the RT-PCR reads were re-called with MiXCR into one record per CDR3 protein. The sample shows roughly 250,000 distinct CDR3 sequences, approximately 14% of them seen only once. The sequenced material came from blood, either unsorted or a sorted T cell fraction (not recorded which). The source is a human donor who was either an allogeneic HSCT recipient or a stem cell or donor lymphocyte infusion donor (not recorded which). It is not recorded whose cells these are; they may come from a transplant donor.

A few counts support this clonotype. This sequence joins TRBV24-1 and TRBJ1-5; TRBD1 is a possible D gene (6 bases). The CDR3 extends over 13 amino acids. Germline assignment: CDR1 KGHDR and CDR2 SFDVKD. V gave up 6 bases and J gave up 7 bases, with 12 bases separating them. CDR3 coding DNA: TGTGCCACCAGTACGGACAGTAGACAGCCCCAGCATTTT. Translating gives CATSTDSRQPQHF.

The rearrangement joins TRBV6-1 to TRBJ2-5; maybe TRBD2 (5 bases). The CDR3 contains 14 residues. Germline assignment: CDR1 MNHNS and CDR2 SASEGT. V lost 6 bases to trimming and J lost 2 bases, with 13 bases between them. The CDR3 sequence is CASSPRATQETQYF. CDR3 coding DNA: TGTGCCAGCAGCCCGCGGGCCACTCAAGAGACCCAGTACTTC.

This sequence joins TRBV5-5 and TRBJ2-2; D is perhaps TRBD1 or TRBD2 (5 bases each). This CDR3 spans 16 amino acids. CDR1 and CDR2 (germline): SGHKS, YYEKEE (reference sequence). V lost 5 bases, J lost 2 bases, and 16 bases lay in between. CDR3 DNA sequence: TGTGCCAGCAGTCGGGACGGAAAGCGAAACACCGGGGAGCTGTTTTTT. It specifies CASSRDGKRNTGELFF. Based on the CDR3 plus reference TRBV5-5 and TRBJ2-2, the full variable domain is DAGVTQSPTHLIKTRGQQVTLRCSPISGHKSVSWYQQVLGQGPQFIFQYYEKEERGRGNFPDRFSARQFPNYSSELNVNALLLGDSALYLCASSRDGKRNTGELFFGEGSRLTVL.

This clonotype has at least ten counts. The rearrangement uses TRBV25-1 and TRBJ1-1; TRBD1 might be the D (6 bases). CDR1 is MGHDK and CDR2 is SYGVNS in the germline V gene. This CDR3 comprises 15 residues. The V and J ends lost 3 bases and 6 bases respectively, with 17 bases between them. This CDR3 is CASSERGGGRPEAFF. DNA of the CDR3: TGTGCCAGCAGTGAGAGGGGGGGGGGAAGGCCTGAAGCTTTCTTT.

V usage is TRBV12-5 and J usage is TRBJ2-3, with D tentatively TRBD2 (5 bases). From germline, CDR1 is LGHNT and CDR2 FRNRAP. With 8 bases removed from V and 2 bases from J, the gap between germline ends came to 17 bases. The CDR3 consists of 15 residues. The CDR3 spells CASSPSGLLTDTQYF. For the CDR3, the DNA is TGTGCTAGTTCCCCCAGCGGACTCCTCACAGATACGCAGTATTTT.

This clonotype was detected a few times. This chain joins TRBV4-3 and TRBJ2-7; 7 nucleotides line up with TRBD2. After removal of 4 bases from V and 7 bases from J, the junction contained 7 bases not matched to a gene. The CDR3 loop spans 13 amino acids. From germline, CDR1 is LGHNA and CDR2 YSLEER. In nucleotides, the CDR3 is TGCGCCAGCAGCCCAAGAGGGGAGGGAGAGCAGTACTTC. The encoded protein is CASSPRGEGEQYF.

This clonotype was seen ten or more times. The chain has TRBV24-1 and TRBJ1-2; D remains unclear. The CDR3 length is 16 residues. Looked up from germline, CDR1 is KGHDR and CDR2 is SFDVKD. Trimming took off 0 bases at V and 1 base at J, with 11 bases between the two ends. The CDR3 DNA reads TGTGCCACCAGTGATTTGCAATTCGAGGATAACTATGGCTACACCTTC. This sequence encodes CATSDLQFEDNYGYTF.

This clonotype was detected a few times. The chain is built from TRBV5-4 and TRBJ2-7; a weak D match, TRBD1 (6 bases). The length of the CDR3 is 14 residues. The germline gives CDR1 SGHNT, CDR2 YYREEE (reference sequence). V gave up 4 bases and J gave up 2 bases, with 13 bases separating them. CDR3 residues: CASSLQGVTYEQYF. In DNA, the CDR3 is TGTGCCAGCAGCCTACAGGGAGTAACCTACGAGCAGTACTTC.